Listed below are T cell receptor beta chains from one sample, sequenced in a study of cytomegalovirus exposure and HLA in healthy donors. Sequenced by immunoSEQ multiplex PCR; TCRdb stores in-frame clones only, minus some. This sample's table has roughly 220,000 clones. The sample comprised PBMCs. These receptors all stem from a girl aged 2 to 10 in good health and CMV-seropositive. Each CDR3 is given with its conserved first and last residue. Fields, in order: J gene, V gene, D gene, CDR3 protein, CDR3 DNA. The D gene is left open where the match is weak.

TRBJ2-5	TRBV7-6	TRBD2	CASSSGLAGPQETQYF	TGTGCCAGCAGCTCGGGACTAGCGGGGCCCCAAGAGACCCAGTACTTC
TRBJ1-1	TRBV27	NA	CASSLGVGIYTEAFF	TGTGCCAGCAGTTTAGGAGTCGGGATATACACTGAAGCTTTCTTT
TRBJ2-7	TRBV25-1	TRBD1	CASSEFRGQQDEQYF	TGTGCCAGCAGTGAATTTAGGGGGCAGCAGGACGAGCAGTACTTC
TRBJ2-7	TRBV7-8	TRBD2	CASSKGASGGSYEQYF	TGTGCCAGCAGCAAGGGGGCTAGCGGGGGATCCTACGAGCAGTACTTC
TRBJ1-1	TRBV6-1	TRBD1	CASSATGGVVTEAFF	TGTGCCAGCAGTGCGACAGGGGGCGTTGTAACTGAAGCTTTCTTT
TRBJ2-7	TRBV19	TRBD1	CASSTGTEPREQYF	TGTGCCAGTAGTACAGGGACAGAGCCACGCGAGCAGTACTTC
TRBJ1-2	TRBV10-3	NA	CAISDSEDYGYTF	TGTGCCATCAGTGATTCAGAGGACTATGGCTACACCTTC
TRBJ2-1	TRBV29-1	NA	CSVLGTSLYNEQFF	TGCAGCGTTTTAGGGACTTCTTTATACAATGAGCAGTTCTTC
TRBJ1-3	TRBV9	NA	CASSVAGDGNTIYF	TGTGCCAGCAGCGTAGCGGGGGATGGAAACACCATATATTTT
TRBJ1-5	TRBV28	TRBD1	CASSQGVYSNQPQHF	TGTGCCAGCAGTCAGGGGGTCTATAGCAATCAGCCCCAGCATTTT
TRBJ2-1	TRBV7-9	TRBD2	CASSLLAVDNEQFF	TGTGCCAGCAGCTTACTAGCGGTAGACAATGAGCAGTTCTTC
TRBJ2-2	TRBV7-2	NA	CASSFEVAGELFF	TGTGCCAGCAGTTTCGAGGTGGCCGGGGAGCTGTTTTTT